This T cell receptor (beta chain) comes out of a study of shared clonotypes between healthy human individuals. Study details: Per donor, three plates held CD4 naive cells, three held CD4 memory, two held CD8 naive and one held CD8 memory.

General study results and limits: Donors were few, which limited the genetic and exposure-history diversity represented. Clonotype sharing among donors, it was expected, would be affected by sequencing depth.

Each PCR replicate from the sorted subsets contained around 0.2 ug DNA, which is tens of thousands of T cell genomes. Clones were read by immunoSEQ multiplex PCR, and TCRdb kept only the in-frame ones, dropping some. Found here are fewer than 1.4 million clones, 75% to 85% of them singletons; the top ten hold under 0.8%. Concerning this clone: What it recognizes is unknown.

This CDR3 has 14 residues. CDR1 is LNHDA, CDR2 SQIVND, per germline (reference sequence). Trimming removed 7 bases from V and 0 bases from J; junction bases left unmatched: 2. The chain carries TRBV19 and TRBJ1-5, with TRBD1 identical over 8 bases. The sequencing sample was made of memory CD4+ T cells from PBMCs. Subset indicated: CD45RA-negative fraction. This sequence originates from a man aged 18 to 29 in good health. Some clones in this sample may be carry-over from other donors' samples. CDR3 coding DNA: TGTGCCAGTAACAGGGGGGCTAGCAATCAGCCCCAGCATTTT. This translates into CASNRGASNQPQHF.